One sample yielded the 22 T cell receptor beta chains listed below, sequenced in a study of T-cell memory formation after mild COVID-19. A single record per CDR3 protein comes from TCRdb applying MiXCR to the 5' RACE reads. In the table there are a few hundred thousand distinct CDR3 sequences, under 20% of which are singletons. The sequenced sample consisted of PBMCs or a T cell subset sorted from them (not recorded which). The origin of the receptors is a young man who had mild COVID-19 (a few samples of this study predate the infection). Cell type and time point are not known.

The chain joins TRBV5-1 to TRBJ1-1; D remains unclear. CDR1 SGHRS and CDR2 YFSETQ come from the germline V gene. The length of the CDR3 is 13 residues. The V end was cut by 3 bases, the J end by 6 bases, with 12 bases between. CDR3 DNA sequence: TGCGCCAGCAGCTCATCGATAGCAGCTGAAGCTTTCTTT. It specifies CASSSSIAAEAFF.

The rearrangement uses TRBV4-1 and TRBJ2-3; TRBD2 is a possible D gene (6 bases). The CDR3 has 16 residues. Germline V gene sequence: CDR1 MGHRA, CDR2 YSYEKL. The germline V and J ends were trimmed by 1 base and 1 base, with 12 bases remaining between them. CDR3 amino acids: CASSQAPTRGTDTQYF. The CDR3, as DNA: TGCGCCAGCAGCCAAGCCCCGACTAGAGGCACAGATACGCAGTATTTT.

The table lists this clonotype with a few counts. The chain is built from TRBV7-2 and TRBJ1-1; D not resolved. Trimming pared 2 bases from V and 11 bases from J, leaving 15 bases between. Germline CDR1 SGHTA, CDR2 FQGNSA. This CDR3 region has 13 residues. The CDR3 spells CASSLRSLKRAFF. CDR3 coding DNA: TGTGCCAGCAGCTTAAGGTCGCTCAAAAGGGCTTTCTTT.

The table lists this clonotype with a few counts. Sequence at one end of the junction differs from germline and may be a read error. The J gene is TRBJ2-5, the V gene TRBV7-7; D gene uncertain. Looked up from germline, CDR1 is SSHAT and CDR2 is FNYEAQ (reference sequence). The CDR3 has 13 amino acids. The CDR3 is CASSPSRRETQYF. DNA of the CDR3: TGTGCTAGCAGCCCCTCCCGCCGAGAGACCCAGTACTTC.

The chain combines TRBV29-1 with TRBJ2-2; 9 bases map to TRBD1. This CDR3 has 14 amino acids. Trimming at V came to 3 bases and at J to 7 bases, leaving 6 bases not matched to a gene. Germline-derived CDR1 and CDR2 are SQVTM and ANQGSEA. The CDR3 reads CSVERDRAHGELFF. Here the CDR3 DNA reads TGCAGCGTTGAGCGGGACAGGGCTCACGGGGAGCTGTTTTTT.

The V call is TRBV19, the J call TRBJ1-2; D not certain. The CDR3 runs to 11 residues. CDR1 LNHDA and CDR2 SQIVND come from the germline V gene (reference sequence). With 5 bases removed from V and 6 bases from J, the gap between germline ends came to 7 bases. The CDR3 is CASSLKNGYTF. The CDR3, as DNA: TGTGCCAGTAGTCTAAAAAATGGCTACACCTTC. The variable domain in full, completed from reference TRBV19 and TRBJ1-2, reads DGGITQSPKYLFRKEGQNVTLSCEQNLNHDAMYWYRQDPGQGLRLIYYSQIVNDFQKGDIAEGYSVSREKKESFPLTVTSAQKNPTAFYLCASSLKNGYTFGSGTRLTVV.

The V gene is TRBV28, the J gene TRBJ1-1; the match to TRBD1 covers 8 bases. CDR3 length: 13 residues. J lost 7 bases, V lost 2 bases, and 3 bases had no gene match. Germline V lookup: CDR1 MDHEN, CDR2 SYDVKM. CDR3 in amino acids: CASSLVGTGEAFF. DNA of the CDR3: TGTGCCAGCAGTTTAGTGGGGACAGGTGAAGCTTTCTTT.

The chain couples TRBV29-1 to TRBJ2-5; no reliable D call. CDR3 length: 11 residues. CDR1 and CDR2 (germline): SQVTM, ANQGSEA. Trimming removed 4 bases at V and 4 bases at J, with 7 bases between. As DNA, the CDR3 is TGCAGCGTTGTTTCCCTAGAGACCCAGTACTTC. It encodes CSVVSLETQYF.

This clonotype turned up a few times. This sequence joins TRBV7-9 and TRBJ2-1, with D perhaps matching TRBD1 (5 bases). The CDR3 runs 15 residues. Germline-derived CDR1 and CDR2 are SEHNR and FQNEAQ (reference sequence). V gave up 5 bases and J gave up 8 bases, with 19 bases separating them. The DNA for the CDR3 is TGTGCCAGCAGCCGTTCAGGGTCCATAGGGGATGAGCAGTTCTTC. Translating it yields CASSRSGSIGDEQFF.

This rearrangement joins TRBV11-2 to TRBJ1-1; no clear D. Trimming shortened V by 5 bases and J by 6 bases, and 7 bases separated the two germline ends. In germline, CDR1 is SGHAT, CDR2 FQNNGV. The CDR3 is made up of 11 amino acids. The CDR3 DNA sequence: TGTGCCAGCAGCGATTTAGCTGAAGCTTTCTTT. Its protein is CASSDLAEAFF.

This CDR3 reads CASSFGQTTYEQYF. The CDR3, as DNA: TGTGCCAGCAGTTTTGGACAGACTACTTACGAGCAGTACTTC. The V and J genes are TRBV12-3 or TRBV12-4 and TRBJ2-7; possibly TRBD1 for D (6 bases). The CDR3 loop spans 14 amino acids. V was trimmed by 3 bases and J by 4 bases, leaving 13 bases between them.

The chain employs TRBV14 and TRBJ2-3, with no clear D. CDR1 is SGHDN, CDR2 FVKESK, per germline. The CDR3 loop spans 15 amino acids. Deletions cut 0 bases from V and 7 bases from J, with 14 bases between. For the CDR3, the DNA is TGTGCCAGCAGCCAAGAGGACGCCTCTAGGCATACGCAGTATTTT. The encoded protein is CASSQEDASRHTQYF.

This clonotype was picked up a small number of times. The gene calls are TRBV7-2 and TRBJ2-1, with 8 nucleotides matching TRBD2. V lost 4 bases, J lost 7 bases, and 12 bases stayed unmatched. The CDR3 is 16 residues long. Germline lookup yields CDR1 SGHTA and CDR2 FQGNSA. Here the CDR3 reads CASSSPTGTSTNEQFF. In DNA, the CDR3 is TGTGCCAGCAGCTCCCCCACCGGGACTAGTACTAATGAGCAGTTCTTC.

This chain uses TRBV7-2 with TRBJ2-5; D remains ambiguous. The CDR3 is 13 residues long. The ends were cut back, 5 bases at V and 0 bases at J, with 7 bases in the middle. The V gene's germline CDR1 is SGHTA and CDR2 FQGNSA. CDR3 sequence: CASSTMYQETQYF. CDR3 nucleotide sequence: TGTGCCAGCAGCACTATGTACCAAGAGACCCAGTACTTC.

The chain is built from TRBV7-9 and TRBJ1-6; unclear D gene. Germline CDR1 and CDR2: SEHNR and FQNEAQ (reference sequence). The CDR3 contains 12 residues. V lost 5 bases to trimming and J lost 5 bases, with 4 bases between them. The CDR3 sequence is CASSRDNSPLHF. The CDR3 DNA is TGTGCCAGCAGCCGAGATAATTCACCCCTCCACTTT.

The rearrangement joins TRBV7-9 to TRBJ1-2; possible D gene TRBD1, 6 bases. CDR3 length equals 13 residues. V lost 9 bases and J lost 3, with 14 bases in between. Germline V gene lookup returns CDR1 SEHNR and CDR2 FQNEAQ (reference sequence). The CDR3 DNA follows: TGTGCCAGTTTCTCCGGGACACACTATGGCTACACCTTC. It encodes CASFSGTHYGYTF.

This clonotype has just a few counts. V usage is TRBV20-1 and J usage is TRBJ1-2; tentatively, D is TRBD1 (6 bases). With 1 base removed from V and 0 bases from J, the gap between germline ends came to 6 bases. CDR1 and CDR2 from the germline V gene are DFQATT and SNEGSKA (reference sequence). The CDR3 runs 13 residues. This chain's CDR3 is CSARGTANYGYTF. The CDR3 DNA follows: TGCAGTGCTAGAGGGACAGCTAACTATGGCTACACCTTC.

This clonotype was counted a few times. The chain is built from TRBV20-1 and TRBJ1-5; D possibly corresponds to TRBD1 (5 bases). This CDR3 has 16 amino acids. Looked up from germline, CDR1 is DFQATT and CDR2 is SNEGSKA (reference sequence). V was shortened by 2 bases and J by 0 bases, with 14 bases between the two germline ends. The CDR3 DNA sequence: TGCAGTGCTAGACCCGGGACGGCATATAGCAATCAGCCCCAGCATTTT. Translating gives CSARPGTAYSNQPQHF.

The rearrangement joins TRBV15 to TRBJ1-6; 9 nucleotides align to TRBD1. This CDR3 is built from 13 residues. The junction had 0 bases not matched to a gene; V was cut back by 3 bases and J by 9 bases. In germline, CDR1 is LNHNV, CDR2 YYDKDF (reference sequence). In DNA, the CDR3 is TGTGCCACCAGCAGGGACAGGGGTTCACCCCTCCACTTT. This gives the protein CATSRDRGSPLHF.

This clonotype appeared a few times. The J gene is TRBJ2-5, the V gene TRBV6-5; 8 bases map to TRBD1. After removal of 0 bases from V and 5 bases from J, the junction contained 2 bases not matched to a gene. Germline V lookup: CDR1 MNHEY, CDR2 SVGAGI. This CDR3 contains 14 residues. The CDR3 sequence is CASSYSDRGETQYF. CDR3 DNA: TGTGCCAGCAGTTACTCTGACAGGGGCGAGACCCAGTACTTC.

This clonotype has just a few counts. The V and J genes are TRBV6-5 and TRBJ2-7, with 7 nucleotides matching TRBD1. Trimming cost V 7 bases and J 5 bases; bases outside gene matches: 11. The CDR3 has 14 amino acids. Germline CDR1 is MNHEY and CDR2 is SVGAGI. The CDR3 loop reads CASTYGTGADEQYF. Written as DNA, the CDR3 is TGTGCCAGCACCTATGGCACAGGGGCGGACGAGCAGTACTTC.

The gene calls are TRBV7-8 and TRBJ2-3; 8 nucleotides align to TRBD1. CDR3 length equals 15 residues. V trimming: 4 bases; J trimming: 2 bases; junction bases outside the gene matches: 5. The germline V gene encodes CDR1 SGHVS and CDR2 FQNEAQ. The CDR3, as DNA: TGTGCCAGCAGCTCACAGGGGGGTACCACAGATACGCAGTATTTT. This encodes CASSSQGGTTDTQYF.